This TCR beta chain comes out of a study of T cell changes during pregnancy in multiple sclerosis (dated by TCRdb to between 2018 and 2020). As for the study more broadly: The study examined how the T cell repertoire changed over the course of pregnancy in women with multiple sclerosis.

CDR3 length: 14 amino acids, cysteine to phenylalanine. Only the CDR3 DNA is retained, 42 bases long and in frame from the first base. V sheds 6 bases and J sheds 6 bases, leaving 18 bases between their ends. From a lookup of the germline V gene, CDR1 and CDR2 are MNHNS and SASEGT. Of note for this clone: Its antigen specificity is not known. No clone much larger than this one lies a single base away; base qualities are absent.

Libraries were constructed by the immunoSEQ multiplex PCR assay. Drawn from immuneACCESS, this table holds only the in-frame rearrangements with V and J called that TCRdb kept. Clones are partly lost; checked studies trace under half to an unresolved V gene and leave the rest unexplained. The sample includes about 59,000 clones, with about 92% observed a single time. The ten largest clonotypes hold about 2.5% of the sample. This TCR was sampled from a female donor with multiple sclerosis, enrolled in a pregnancy study. The rearranged segments are TRBV6-1 and TRBJ2-7; the D gene is not confidently resolved. Material: peripheral blood, obtained in the first trimester of pregnancy. The CDR3 protein sequence reads: CASSVLRQQREQYF. The nucleotides are TGTGCCAGCAGCGTTTTACGGCAGCAGCGCGAGCAGTACTTC.